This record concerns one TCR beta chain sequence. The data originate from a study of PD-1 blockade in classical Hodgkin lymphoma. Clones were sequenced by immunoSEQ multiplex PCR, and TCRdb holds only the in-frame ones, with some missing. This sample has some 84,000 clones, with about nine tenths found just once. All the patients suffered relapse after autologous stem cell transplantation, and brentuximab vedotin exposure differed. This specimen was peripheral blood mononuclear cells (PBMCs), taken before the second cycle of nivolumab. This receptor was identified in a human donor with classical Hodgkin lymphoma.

CDR3 bases: TGTGCCAGCAGCTCCCACAGGGGCTCCGGAAACACCATATATTTT. Encoded protein: CASSSHRGSGNTIYF. The chain recombines TRBV7-8 with TRBJ1-3; TRBD1 agrees at 7 bases. V shed 4 bases and J 4 bases; nucleotides not matched to a gene: 7. CDR3 size: 15 residues. Germline assignment: CDR1 SGHVS and CDR2 FQNEAQ.